Listed below are T cell receptor beta chains from one sample, sequenced in a study of glioma-infiltrating T cells after dendritic cell vaccination. Here immunoSEQ multiplex PCR was the method, and the copy in TCRdb shows in-frame clones only, minus some. The sample contains just over 95,000 clones, around three quarters of which appear only once. The source was blood, collected before dendritic cell vaccination. Every receptor here comes from a human donor with glioblastoma. The CDR3 runs from the conserved cysteine through the conserved F or W. The D gene is left open where the match is weak. For some rows the clone size is stated as once, few or many, or as a class when expanded; others skip it.

CDR3 length,D gene,J gene,clone size,V gene,CDR3 DNA,CDR3 protein
15,NA,TRBJ2-5,few,TRBV6-6,TGTGCCAGCAGCCTCCTCGGGGGTGGGCAAGAGACCCAGTACTTC,CASSLLGGGQETQYF
17,NA,TRBJ1-2,NA,TRBV30,TGTGCCTGGAGTGTACTGGCCGACTTGGATGCAAACTATGGCTACACCTTC,CAWSVLADLDANYGYTF
14,NA,TRBJ1-4,NA,TRBV5-4,TGTGCCAGCAGCTCCAAGGGGGGGATTGAAAAACTGTTTTTT,CASSSKGGIEKLFF
12,NA,TRBJ1-5,few,TRBV2,TGTGCCAGCAGTCTAGGGGGTCAGCCCCAGCATTTT,CASSLGGQPQHF
14,TRBD1,TRBJ1-1,NA,TRBV27,TGTGCCAGCAGTTCCCCCCCCAGGGGGTCTGAAGCTTTCTTT,CASSSPPRGSEAFF
15,NA,TRBJ2-1,NA,TRBV5-4,TGTGCCAGCAGACACGACAGCGTACCCTTCAATGAGCAGTTCTTC,CASRHDSVPFNEQFF
15,TRBD1,TRBJ1-4,NA,TRBV6-5,TGTGCCAGCAGTTACCAGGGGGCTTCTAATGAAAAACTGTTTTTT,CASSYQGASNEKLFF
17,TRBD2,TRBJ2-5,NA,TRBV25-1,TGTGCCAGCAGTGAGATAGGCCTAGCGGGCGGACAAGAGACCCAGTACTTC,CASSEIGLAGGQETQYF
16,TRBD2,TRBJ2-1,NA,TRBV5-1,TGCGCCAGCAGTTCGATAGCGGGGGGGCCGAGGAATGAGCAGTTCTTC,CASSSIAGGPRNEQFF
15,NA,TRBJ1-1,few,TRBV6-6,TGTGCCAGCCTATCGGCAGGGGCCAGGTTGGGTGAAGCTTTCTTT,CASLSAGARLGEAFF
15,TRBD2,TRBJ2-1,NA,TRBV28,TGTGCCAGCAGTTTAGGACTAGCCCCCTACAATGAGCAGTTCTTC,CASSLGLAPYNEQFF
13,TRBD1,TRBJ2-5,NA,TRBV7-9,TGTGCCAGCAGCATACAGGGGCACGAGACCCAGTACTTC,CASSIQGHETQYF
15,NA,TRBJ1-5,few,TRBV19,TGTGCCAGTAGTATAGCAGGGATGGGCAATCAGCCCCAGCATTTT,CASSIAGMGNQPQHF
15,NA,TRBJ2-7,NA,TRBV6-1,TGTGCCAGCAGTTCAAGACAGAAAGGCTCCTACGAGCAGTACTTC,CASSSRQKGSYEQYF
16,NA,TRBJ1-2,NA,TRBV28,TGTGCCAGCAGTTTAGTACCGGTTACGAGTCCTATTGGCTACACCTTC,CASSLVPVTSPIGYTF
15,NA,TRBJ1-4,NA,TRBV9,TGTGCCAGCAGCCCTCGAGGGGGGGGTAATGAAAAACTGTTTTTT,CASSPRGGGNEKLFF
14,TRBD2,TRBJ2-7,NA,TRBV28,TGTGCCAGCAGTTTATCGGGACTAGCCTACGAGCAGTACTTC,CASSLSGLAYEQYF
14,NA,TRBJ1-3,NA,TRBV11-2,TGTGCCAGCAGCATGCAGGGTGCTGGAAACACCATATATTTT,CASSMQGAGNTIYF
14,TRBD1,TRBJ2-1,once,TRBV6-1,TGTGCCACAAAAACGGGACAGGGGAGCGATGAGCAGTTCTTC,CATKTGQGSDEQFF